This TCR beta chain was recorded in a study of blood T cells in healthy people across ages. Next came a second PCR, run for 7 to 11 cycles, which used a sample-barcoded 5' primer along with a J-beta primer mix. TCRdb redid the calling of the 5' RACE reads with MiXCR, one entry per CDR3 protein. The sample lists over a million distinct CDR3 sequences, more than 35% occurring once. Germline CDR1 LNHNV, CDR2 YYDKDF (reference sequence). This CDR3 is built from 15 residues. V was pared by 0 bases and J by 7 bases, with 16 bases between. The chain employs TRBV15 and TRBJ2-7, with unresolved D. The receptor comes from a woman aged 60-75 years in good health. The sequenced sample was blood. CDR3 residues: CATSRDNPPTREQYF. The CDR3 nucleotides are TGTGCCACCAGCAGAGATAACCCGCCCACGAGGGAGCAGTACTTC.